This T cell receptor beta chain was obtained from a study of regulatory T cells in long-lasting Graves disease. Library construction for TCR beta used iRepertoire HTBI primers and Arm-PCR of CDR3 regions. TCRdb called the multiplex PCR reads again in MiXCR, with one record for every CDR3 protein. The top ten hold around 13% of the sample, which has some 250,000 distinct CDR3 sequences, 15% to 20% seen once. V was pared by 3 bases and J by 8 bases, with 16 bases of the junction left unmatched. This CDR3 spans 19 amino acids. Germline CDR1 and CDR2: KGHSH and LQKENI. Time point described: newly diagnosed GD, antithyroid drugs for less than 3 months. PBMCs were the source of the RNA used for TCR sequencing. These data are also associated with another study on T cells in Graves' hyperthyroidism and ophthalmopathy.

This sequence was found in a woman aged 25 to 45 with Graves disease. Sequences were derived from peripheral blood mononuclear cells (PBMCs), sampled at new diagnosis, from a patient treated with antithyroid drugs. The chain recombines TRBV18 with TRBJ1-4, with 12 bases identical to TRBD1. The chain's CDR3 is CASSPIRDRGLSGSEKLFF. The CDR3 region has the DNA TGTGCCAGCTCACCTATCCGGGACAGGGGGCTTTCGGGGTCGGAAAAACTGTTTTTT. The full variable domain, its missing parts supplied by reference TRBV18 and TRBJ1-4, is NAGVMQNPRHLVRRRGQEARLRCSPMKGHSHVYWYRQLPEEGLKFMVYLQKENIIDESGMPKERFSAEFPKEGPSILRIQQVVRGDSAAYFCASSPIRDRGLSGSEKLFFGSGTQLSVL.